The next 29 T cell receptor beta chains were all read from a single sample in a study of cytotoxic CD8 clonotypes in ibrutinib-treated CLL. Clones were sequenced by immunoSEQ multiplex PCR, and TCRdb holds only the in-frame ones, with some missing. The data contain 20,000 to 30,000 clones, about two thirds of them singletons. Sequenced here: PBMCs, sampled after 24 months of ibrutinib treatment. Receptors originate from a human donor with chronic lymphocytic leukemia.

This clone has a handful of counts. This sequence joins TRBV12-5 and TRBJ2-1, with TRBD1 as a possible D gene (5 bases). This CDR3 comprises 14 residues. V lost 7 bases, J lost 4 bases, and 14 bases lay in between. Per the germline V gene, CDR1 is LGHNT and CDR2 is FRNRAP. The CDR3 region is CASAGQGNYNEQFF. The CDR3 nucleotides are TGTGCTAGTGCCGGGCAGGGCAATTACAATGAGCAGTTCTTC.

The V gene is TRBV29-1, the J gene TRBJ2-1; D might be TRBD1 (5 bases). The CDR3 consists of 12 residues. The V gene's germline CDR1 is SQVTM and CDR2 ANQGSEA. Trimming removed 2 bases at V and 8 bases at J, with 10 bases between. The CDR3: CSVERQGDEQFF. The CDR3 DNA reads TGCAGCGTTGAACGCCAGGGCGATGAGCAGTTCTTC.

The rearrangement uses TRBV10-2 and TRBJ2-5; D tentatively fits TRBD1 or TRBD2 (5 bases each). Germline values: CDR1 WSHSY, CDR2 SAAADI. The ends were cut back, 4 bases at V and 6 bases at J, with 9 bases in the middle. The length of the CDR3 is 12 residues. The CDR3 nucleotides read TGCGCCAGCAGTGGGGGGTTACAGACCCAGTACTTC. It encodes CASSGGLQTQYF.

CDR3 loop: CASSYSPAGGNTIYF. CDR3 nucleotides: TGTGCCAGCAGCTACTCTCCGGCAGGAGGAAACACCATATATTTT. This chain links TRBV5-4 with TRBJ1-3, with no clear D. V lost 3 bases and J lost 4, with 14 bases in between. The CDR3 length is 15 residues. Germline V gene data show CDR1 as SGHNT and CDR2 as YYREEE (reference sequence).

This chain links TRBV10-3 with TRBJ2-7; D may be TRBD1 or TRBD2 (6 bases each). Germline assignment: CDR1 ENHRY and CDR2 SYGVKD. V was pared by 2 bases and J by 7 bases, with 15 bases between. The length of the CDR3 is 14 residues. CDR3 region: CAISEGGTRWEQYF. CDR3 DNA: TGTGCCATCAGTGAGGGAGGGACAAGATGGGAGCAGTACTTC.

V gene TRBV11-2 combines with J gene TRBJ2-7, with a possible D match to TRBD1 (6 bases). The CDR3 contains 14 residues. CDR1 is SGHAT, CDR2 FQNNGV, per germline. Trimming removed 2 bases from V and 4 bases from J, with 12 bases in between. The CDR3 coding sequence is TGTGCCAGCAGCTTAAACAGGGACCCTTACGAGCAGTACTTC. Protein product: CASSLNRDPYEQYF.

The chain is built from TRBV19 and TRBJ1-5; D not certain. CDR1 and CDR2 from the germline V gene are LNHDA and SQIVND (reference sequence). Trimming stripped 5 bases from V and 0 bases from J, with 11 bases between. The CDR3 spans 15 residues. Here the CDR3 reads CASSPGPYSNQPQHF. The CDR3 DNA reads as TGTGCCAGTAGTCCGGGTCCTTATAGCAATCAGCCCCAGCATTTT. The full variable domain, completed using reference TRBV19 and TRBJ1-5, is DGGITQSPKYLFRKEGQNVTLSCEQNLNHDAMYWYRQDPGQGLRLIYYSQIVNDFQKGDIAEGYSVSREKKESFPLTVTSAQKNPTAFYLCASSPGPYSNQPQHFGDGTRLSIL.

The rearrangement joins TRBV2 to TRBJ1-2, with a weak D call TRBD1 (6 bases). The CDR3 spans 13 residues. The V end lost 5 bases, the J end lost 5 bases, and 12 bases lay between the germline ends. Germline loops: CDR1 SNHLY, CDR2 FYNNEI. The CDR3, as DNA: TGTGCCAGCAGTTTAACAGGGTTTTATGGCTACACCTTC. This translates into CASSLTGFYGYTF.

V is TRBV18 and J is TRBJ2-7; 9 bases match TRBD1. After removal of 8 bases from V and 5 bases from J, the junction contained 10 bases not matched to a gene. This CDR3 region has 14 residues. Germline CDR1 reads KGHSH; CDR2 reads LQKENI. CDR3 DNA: TGTGCCAGCCGCAATACAGGGGGCTTTAACGAGCAGTACTTC. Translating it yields CASRNTGGFNEQYF.

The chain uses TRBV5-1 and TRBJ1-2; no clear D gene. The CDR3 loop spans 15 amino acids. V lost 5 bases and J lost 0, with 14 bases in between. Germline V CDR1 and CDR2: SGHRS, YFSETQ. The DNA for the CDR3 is TGCGCCAGCAGTGCCTCAGATACAGCTAACTATGGCTACACCTTC. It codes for CASSASDTANYGYTF.

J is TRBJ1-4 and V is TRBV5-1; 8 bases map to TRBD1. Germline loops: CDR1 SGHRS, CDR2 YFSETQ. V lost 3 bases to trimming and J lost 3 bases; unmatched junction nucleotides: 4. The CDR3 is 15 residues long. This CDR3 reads CASSSHRGSNEKLFF. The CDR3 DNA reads TGCGCCAGCAGCTCCCACAGGGGGTCTAATGAAAAACTGTTTTTT.

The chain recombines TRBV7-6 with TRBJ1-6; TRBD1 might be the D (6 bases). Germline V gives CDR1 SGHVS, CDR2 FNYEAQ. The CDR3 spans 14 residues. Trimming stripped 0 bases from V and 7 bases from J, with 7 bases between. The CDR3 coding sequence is TGTGCCAGCAGCTTAGCCGGACAGAATTCACCCCTCCACTTT. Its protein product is CASSLAGQNSPLHF.

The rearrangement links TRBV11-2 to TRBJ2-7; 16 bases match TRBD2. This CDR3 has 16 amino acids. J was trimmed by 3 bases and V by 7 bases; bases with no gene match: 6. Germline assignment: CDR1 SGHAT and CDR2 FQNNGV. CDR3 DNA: TGTGCCAGCATCGGGACTAGCGGGGGGGCCCGCTACGAGCAGTACTTC. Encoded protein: CASIGTSGGARYEQYF.

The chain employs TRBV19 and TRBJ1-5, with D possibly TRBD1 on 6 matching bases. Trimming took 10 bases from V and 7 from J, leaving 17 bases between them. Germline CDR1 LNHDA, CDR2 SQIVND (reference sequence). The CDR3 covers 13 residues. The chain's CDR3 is CATTGGAGQPQHF. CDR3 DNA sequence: TGTGCCACCACTGGGGGGGCAGGGCAGCCCCAGCATTTT. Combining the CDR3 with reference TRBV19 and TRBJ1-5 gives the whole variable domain DGGITQSPKYLFRKEGQNVTLSCEQNLNHDAMYWYRQDPGQGLRLIYYSQIVNDFQKGDIAEGYSVSREKKESFPLTVTSAQKNPTAFYLCATTGGAGQPQHFGDGTRLSIL.

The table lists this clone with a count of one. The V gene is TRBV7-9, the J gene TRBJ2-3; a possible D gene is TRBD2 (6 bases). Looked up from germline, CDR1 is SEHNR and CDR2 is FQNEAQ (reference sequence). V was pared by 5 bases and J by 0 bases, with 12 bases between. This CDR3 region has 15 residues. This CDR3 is CASSPPGVSTDTQYF. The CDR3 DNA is TGTGCCAGCAGCCCTCCGGGGGTTAGCACAGATACGCAGTATTTT.

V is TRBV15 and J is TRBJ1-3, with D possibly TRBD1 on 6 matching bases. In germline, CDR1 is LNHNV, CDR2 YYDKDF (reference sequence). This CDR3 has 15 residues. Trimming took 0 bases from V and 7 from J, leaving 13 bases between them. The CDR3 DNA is TGTGCCACCAGCAGAGATGCAGGGGAAGGGAACACCATATATTTT. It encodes CATSRDAGEGNTIYF. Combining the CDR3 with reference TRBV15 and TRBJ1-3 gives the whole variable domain DAMVIQNPRYQVTQFGKPVTLSCSQTLNHNVMYWYQQKSSQAPKLLFHYYDKDFNNEADTPDNFQSRRPNTSFCFLDIRSPGLGDTAMYLCATSRDAGEGNTIYFGEGSWLTVV.

CDR3 coding DNA: TGTGCCAGCAGCTTTTACACCGGGGAGCTGTTTTTT. Translating gives CASSFYTGELFF. This chain links TRBV7-2 with TRBJ2-2; no clear D. The CDR3 is 12 residues long. CDR1 is SGHTA and CDR2 is FQGNSA in the germline V gene. Trimming left V 3 bases short and J 3 bases short, with 2 bases between. Together with reference TRBV7-2 and TRBJ2-2, the CDR3 gives the full variable domain: GAGVSQSPSNKVTEKGKDVELRCDPISGHTALYWYRQSLGQGLEFLIYFQGNSAPDKSGLPSDRFSAERTGGSVSTLTIQRTQQEDSAVYLCASSFYTGELFFGEGSRLTVL.

The CDR3 here is CASSSGTGGGYTF. CDR3 bases: TGTGCCAGTAGTTCCGGGACAGGGGGTGGCTACACCTTC. The genes are TRBV19 and TRBJ1-2; 11 positions agree with TRBD1. Trimming took 5 bases from V and 7 from J; bases not matched to a gene: 3. Looked up from germline, CDR1 is LNHDA and CDR2 is SQIVND (reference sequence). This CDR3 spans 13 amino acids.

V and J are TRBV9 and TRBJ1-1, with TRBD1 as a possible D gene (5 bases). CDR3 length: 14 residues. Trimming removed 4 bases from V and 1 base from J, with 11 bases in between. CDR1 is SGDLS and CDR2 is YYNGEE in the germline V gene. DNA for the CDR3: TGTGCCAGCAGCCCCACCGGGGGGAACACTGAAGCTTTCTTT. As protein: CASSPTGGNTEAFF.

DNA of the CDR3: TGTGCCAGTAGTCTCCAGTTCGAGGTAACGGGTGGCTACACCTTC. It encodes CASSLQFEVTGGYTF. The chain is built from TRBV19 and TRBJ1-2; D is unclear. This CDR3 has 15 amino acids. Germline-derived CDR1 and CDR2 are LNHDA and SQIVND (reference sequence). The V gene lost 5 bases and the J gene lost 7 bases, with 20 bases spanning the gap. The full variable domain, its missing parts supplied by reference TRBV19 and TRBJ1-2, is DGGITQSPKYLFRKEGQNVTLSCEQNLNHDAMYWYRQDPGQGLRLIYYSQIVNDFQKGDIAEGYSVSREKKESFPLTVTSAQKNPTAFYLCASSLQFEVTGGYTFGSGTRLTVV.

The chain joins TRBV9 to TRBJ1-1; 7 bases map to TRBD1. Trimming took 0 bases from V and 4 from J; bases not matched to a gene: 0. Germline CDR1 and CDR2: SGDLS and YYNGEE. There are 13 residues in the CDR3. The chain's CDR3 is CASSVGTGTEAFF. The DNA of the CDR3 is TGTGCCAGCAGCGTAGGGACAGGCACTGAAGCTTTCTTT.

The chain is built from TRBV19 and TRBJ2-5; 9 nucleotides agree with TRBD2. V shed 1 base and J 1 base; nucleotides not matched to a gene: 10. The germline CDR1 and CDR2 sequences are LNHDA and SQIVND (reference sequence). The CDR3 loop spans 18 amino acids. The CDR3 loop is CASSIASAGGSLQETQYF. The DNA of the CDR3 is TGTGCCAGTAGTATAGCCTCAGCGGGGGGCTCCCTCCAAGAGACCCAGTACTTC.

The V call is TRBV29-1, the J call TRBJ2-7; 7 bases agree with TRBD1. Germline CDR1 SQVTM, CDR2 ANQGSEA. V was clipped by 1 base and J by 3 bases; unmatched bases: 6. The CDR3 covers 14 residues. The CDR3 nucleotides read TGCAGCGTTGAAGTGGCAGGGGGTAGCTACGAGCAGTACTTC. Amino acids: CSVEVAGGSYEQYF.

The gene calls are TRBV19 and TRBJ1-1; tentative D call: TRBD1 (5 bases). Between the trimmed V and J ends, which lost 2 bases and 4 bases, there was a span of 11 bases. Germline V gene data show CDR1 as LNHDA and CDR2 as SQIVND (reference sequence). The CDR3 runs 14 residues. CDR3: CASSISPGFTEAFF. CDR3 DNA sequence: TGTGCCAGTAGTATATCGCCAGGGTTCACTGAAGCTTTCTTT.

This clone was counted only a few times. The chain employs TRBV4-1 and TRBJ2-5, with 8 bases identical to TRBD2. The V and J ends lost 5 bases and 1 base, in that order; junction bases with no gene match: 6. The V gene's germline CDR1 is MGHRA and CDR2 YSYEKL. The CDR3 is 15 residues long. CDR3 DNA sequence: TGCGCCAGCAGCGGGGTAGCGGGGATCCAAGAGACCCAGTACTTC. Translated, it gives CASSGVAGIQETQYF.

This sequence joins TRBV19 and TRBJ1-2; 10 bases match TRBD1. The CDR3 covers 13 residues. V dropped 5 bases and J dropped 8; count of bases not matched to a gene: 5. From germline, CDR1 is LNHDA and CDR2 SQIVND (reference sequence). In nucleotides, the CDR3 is TGTGCCAGTAGTCTAAGACAGGGGGCCGGCTACACCTTC. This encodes CASSLRQGAGYTF.

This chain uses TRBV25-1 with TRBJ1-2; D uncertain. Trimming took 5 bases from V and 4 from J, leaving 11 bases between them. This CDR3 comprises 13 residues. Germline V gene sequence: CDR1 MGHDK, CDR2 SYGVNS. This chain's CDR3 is CASSYGYGYGYTF. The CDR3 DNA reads TGTGCCAGCAGTTATGGGTACGGCTATGGCTACACCTTC.

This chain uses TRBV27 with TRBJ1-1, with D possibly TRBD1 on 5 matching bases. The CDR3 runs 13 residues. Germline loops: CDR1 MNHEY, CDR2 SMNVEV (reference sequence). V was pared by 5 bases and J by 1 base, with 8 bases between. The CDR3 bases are TGTGCCAGCAGTGGGGGGGGGAACACTGAAGCTTTCTTT. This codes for CASSGGGNTEAFF.

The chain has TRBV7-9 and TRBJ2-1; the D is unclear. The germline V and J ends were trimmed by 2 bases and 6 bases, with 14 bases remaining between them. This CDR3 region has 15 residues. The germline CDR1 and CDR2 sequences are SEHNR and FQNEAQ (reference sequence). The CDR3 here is CASSLSWMPTNEQFF. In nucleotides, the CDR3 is TGTGCCAGCAGCTTATCCTGGATGCCCACCAATGAGCAGTTCTTC.